The subject of this entry is one TCR beta chain. Repertoires were generated with immunoSEQ multiplex PCR, while TCRdb's copy carries only in-frame clones and drops some. The profile shows around 120,000 clones, roughly 93% of them singletons. The data originate from a study of T cell responses to AZD1222 COVID-19 vaccine. This CDR3 is 14 amino acids long. Trimming removed 6 bases at V and 5 bases at J, with 14 bases between. CDR1 is LNHDA and CDR2 is SQIVND in the germline V gene (reference sequence). The sequenced sample was peripheral blood, obtained 28 days after the second AZD1222 dose. The source is an adult who received the AZD1222 COVID-19 vaccine. The chain joins TRBV19 to TRBJ1-5; D remains unclear. CDR3: CASSRPRVYQPQHF. In DNA form, the CDR3 reads TGTGCCAGTAGCCGACCTCGGGTTTATCAGCCCCAGCATTTT.